Detailed here is one T cell receptor beta chain. Original analysis: Amplification of reference gene primers was used by the study to estimate nucleated cell counts. Assay used: immunoSEQ multiplex PCR; TCRdb lists only in-frame clones, some missing. That table supplies the V and J calls and clone size; D and trimming were determined from the DNA. This sample has about 170,000 clones, with roughly 83% found just once. Looked up from germline, CDR1 is SGHVS and CDR2 is FQNEAQ. CDR3 length: 16 amino acids. J lost 1 base, V lost 5 bases, and 9 bases had no gene match. The data derive from a study of blood T cell repertoires in COVID-19. Looking at the study overall: Acute and convalescent COVID-19 specimens originated in the United States, Italy and Spain. Sources were T cells, B-cell-depleted T cells, or PBMCs; the material itself was cDNA or gDNA.

The J gene is TRBJ1-1, the V gene TRBV7-8; 8 bases are a match to TRBD1. The source is a woman aged 55-69 years with acute or convalescent COVID-19. Sequenced sample: peripheral blood. This CDR3 reads CASSLGQGRRNTEAFF. The CDR3 DNA is TGTGCCAGCAGCCTTGGACAGGGTAGAAGGAACACTGAAGCTTTCTTT.